Following are 20 T cell receptor beta chains from one sample sequenced in a study of tumor-infiltrating lymphocytes in primary liver carcinoma. Constant-region priming of around 490 ng total RNA yielded TCR beta cDNA. Modified slightly, ARM-PCR produced TCR beta libraries over three nested multiplex PCR rounds. Two initial PCR rounds of about 10 cycles each paired TRBV1-TRBV30 forward primers with a C-beta reverse primer. TCRdb processed the multiplex PCR reads anew with MiXCR; each CDR3 protein has one entry. The top ten clones hold approximately 15% of a sample with 310,000 or so distinct CDR3 sequences, about three fifths of them seen once. RNA isolated from unsorted whole blood supplied the blood RNA, with germline DNA also extracted. Specimen: peripheral blood. Receptors originate from a woman aged 30 to 39 with primary liver carcinoma and hepatitis B virus infection.

This clonotype has only a few counts. This chain uses TRBV13 with TRBJ2-5; perhaps TRBD1 as D (5 bases). Deletions cut 1 base from V and 5 bases from J, with 14 bases between. Germline V gene lookup returns CDR1 PRHDT and CDR2 FYEKMQ (reference sequence). The CDR3 extends over 15 amino acids. The CDR3 DNA reads TGTGCCAGCAGCTTAGCTCGGTGGGGCGCGGAGACCCAGTACTTC. It codes for CASSLARWGAETQYF.

The chain carries TRBV6-2 or TRBV6-3 and TRBJ2-7, with a possible D match to TRBD1 (5 bases). Trimming took off 6 bases at V and 3 bases at J, with 15 bases between the two ends. The CDR3 spans 14 residues. CDR1 is MNHEY and CDR2 is SVGEGT in the germline V gene. The chain's CDR3 is CASRDGQGYYEQYF. DNA of the CDR3: TGTGCCAGCAGGGACGGACAAGGCTACTACGAGCAGTACTTC.

Notes on this clonotype: A much larger clone sits a single nucleotide away, making a read error possible. A read error is likely, as this CDR3 ends without the conserved phenylalanine or tryptophan. In nucleotides, the CDR3 is TGTGCCATCAGTGAGCGGGGCAATGAGCAGTTCCTC. The encoded protein is CAISERGNEQFL. The J gene is TRBJ2-1, the V gene TRBV10-3, with a tentative D call TRBD2 (5 bases). V was shortened by 2 bases and J by 6 bases, with 5 bases between the two germline ends. Germline CDR1 and CDR2: ENHRY and SYGVKD. The CDR3 sequence is 12 residues long.

This clonotype was seen a handful of times. The chain uses TRBV7-9 and TRBJ2-3; D tentatively reads TRBD1 or TRBD2 (5 bases each). The CDR3 is 15 residues long. Germline CDR1 is SEHNR and CDR2 is FQNEAQ (reference sequence). With 5 bases removed from V and 14 bases from J, the gap between germline ends came to 26 bases. The CDR3 bases are TGTGCCAGCAGCCCATTCGGGGACGGCCGGTTCCCATGGTATTTT. Residues: CASSPFGDGRFPWYF.

A note on this clonotype: A much larger clone differs by one base, so this may be a read error. The chain recombines TRBV29-1 with TRBJ1-2; a possible D gene is TRBD1 (5 bases). Germline assignment: CDR1 SQVTM and CDR2 ANQGSEA. The CDR3 runs 15 residues. The V and J ends lost 6 bases and 0 bases respectively, with 17 bases between them. This chain's CDR3 is CSVAIRGRANYGYTF. DNA of the CDR3: TGCAGCGTCGCCATACGGGGGAGGGCTAACTATGGCTACACCTTC.

The rearrangement joins TRBV12-3 or TRBV12-4 to TRBJ2-1, with 7 bases identical to TRBD1. The J segment lost 7 bases and the V segment lost 5 bases, leaving 11 bases of the junction unmatched. This CDR3 comprises 15 residues. The CDR3 protein is CASSDFGTDKNEQFF. CDR3 DNA: TGTGCCAGCAGTGACTTCGGGACAGACAAGAATGAGCAGTTCTTC.

The CDR3 DNA reads as TGTGCCAGTAGCCATCCCCGGGGAAGCAATCAGCCCCAGCATTTT. Protein product: CASSHPRGSNQPQHF. The chain links TRBV19 to TRBJ1-5; no reliable D call. The CDR3 spans 15 residues. Germline CDR1 and CDR2: LNHDA and SQIVND (reference sequence). The V end was cut by 6 bases, the J end by 1 base, with 13 bases between.

The rearrangement joins TRBV29-1 to TRBJ2-1, with 8 nucleotides matching TRBD1. Germline V gene data show CDR1 as SQVTM and CDR2 as ANQGSEA. V trimming: 5 bases; J trimming: 8 bases; junction bases outside the gene matches: 14. The CDR3 has 15 residues. The chain's CDR3 is CSVQRTGLPADEQFF. As DNA, the CDR3 is TGCAGCGTTCAGAGGACAGGGTTGCCGGCTGATGAGCAGTTCTTC.

V gene TRBV6-5 combines with J gene TRBJ2-1; possible D gene TRBD2, 6 bases. CDR1 MNHEY and CDR2 SVGAGI come from the germline V gene. Trimming cost V 5 bases and J 2 bases, with 10 bases left between them. The CDR3 has 14 residues. CDR3 sequence: CASSTSHTYNEQFF. The CDR3 nucleotides are TGTGCCAGCAGTACTAGCCATACCTACAATGAGCAGTTCTTC.

This clonotype has a count of ten or more. This chain connects TRBV6-1 to TRBJ2-7; 7 bases line up with TRBD2. V lost 2 bases to trimming and J lost 2 bases; unmatched junction nucleotides: 12. Germline CDR1 MNHNS, CDR2 SASEGT. The CDR3 is 17 amino acids. For the CDR3, the DNA is TGTGCCAGCAGTGAAAAGGGGACCGGGACTATTCCCTACGAGCAGTACTTC. Its translation is CASSEKGTGTIPYEQYF.

This clonotype has at least ten counts. The chain employs TRBV11-1 and TRBJ2-1, with TRBD2 as a possible D gene (5 bases). Germline values: CDR1 SGHAT, CDR2 FQDESV (reference sequence). V lost 0 bases, J lost 7 bases, and 13 bases lay in between. This CDR3 has 15 amino acids. The CDR3 region has the DNA TGTGCCAGCAGCTTAGCGGGCGGGCCTATAAATGAGCAGTTCTTC. Amino acids: CASSLAGGPINEQFF. The whole variable domain, remainder taken from reference TRBV11-1 and TRBJ2-1, is EAEVAQSPRYKITEKSQAVAFWCDPISGHATLYWYRQILGQGPELLVQFQDESVVDDSQLPKDRFSAERLKGVDSTLKIQPAELGDSAMYLCASSLAGGPINEQFFGPGTRLTVL.

This clonotype is a singleton in its sample. The V and J genes are TRBV23-1 and TRBJ2-3; 7 nucleotides line up with TRBD2. TRBV23-1 is an ORF, and what it does is uncertain. J gave up 2 bases and V 6 bases, and 17 bases lay outside the gene matches. There are 18 residues in the CDR3. The DNA for the CDR3 is TGCGCCAGCAGCCGACCCGACCGACTAGCCAGATACACAGATACGCAGTATTTT. Its protein is CASSRPDRLARYTDTQYF.

With regard to this clonotype: This may come from a read error, since a much larger clone is one base off. The rearrangement uses TRBV12-3 or TRBV12-4 and TRBJ2-7; perhaps TRBD1 as D (5 bases). CDR3 size: 14 residues. The germline V and J ends were trimmed by 7 bases and 7 bases, with 20 bases remaining between them. CDR3 sequence reads: CASTSLTVKYEQYF. In DNA form, the CDR3 reads TGTGCCAGCACTTCCTTGACAGTGAAGTATGAGCAGTACTTC.

As regards this clonotype: A much larger clone differs from this one at a single base, so this may be a read error. No conserved phenylalanine or tryptophan is present at the end of the CDR3, so a read error is the likely explanation. The chain has TRBV29-1 and TRBJ2-7; the match to TRBD1 covers 7 bases. V shed 7 bases, J shed 2 bases, and the junction held 2 bases outside the gene matches. The CDR3 spans 11 residues. Germline V gene data show CDR1 as SQVTM and CDR2 as ANQGSEA. The CDR3 loop is CSAGTAYEQYS. DNA of the CDR3: TGCAGCGCCGGGACAGCCTACGAGCAGTACTCC.

The genes are TRBV7-8 and TRBJ2-1; D gene ambiguous. The germline V gene has CDR1 SGHVS and CDR2 FQNEAQ. CDR3 size: 13 residues. Trimming left V 8 bases short and J 3 bases short, with 11 bases between. The CDR3, as DNA: TGTGCCAGCGGCAGGCAACTCTACAATGAGCAGTTCTTC. Translating it yields CASGRQLYNEQFF.

In regard to this clonotype: Germline is not matched at one junction end, which may reflect a read error. The V and J genes are TRBV29-1 and TRBJ2-7, with D maybe TRBD1 (6 bases). The CDR3 runs 13 residues. The germline gives CDR1 SQVTM, CDR2 ANQGSEA. This CDR3 reads CIVVPGASGEQYF. The CDR3 DNA reads as TGCATCGTTGTACCAGGGGCTTCAGGGGAGCAGTACTTC.

Comment on this clonotype: The missing conserved phenylalanine or tryptophan at the end of this CDR3 makes a read error likely. It is unclear where the CDR3 begins or ends on the DNA, so no DNA is shown, and the CDR3 is as TCRdb lists it. The chain employs TRBV11-2 and TRBJ1-2; the DNA was not compared with TRBD1, the D call given in the table. Germline assignment: CDR1 SGHAT and CDR2 FQNNGV. The CDR3 totals 14 residues, both ends included. CDR3 amino acids: CASSWTGPDYGYTV.

This sequence joins TRBV4-1 and TRBJ2-5; D call uncertain. Trimming shortened V by 0 bases and J by 2 bases, and 7 bases separated the two germline ends. Per the germline V gene, CDR1 is MGHRA and CDR2 is YSYEKL. This CDR3 region has 14 residues. This CDR3 is CASSQDESQETQYF. DNA of the CDR3: TGCGCCAGCAGCCAAGACGAGAGTCAAGAGACCCAGTACTTC.

This clonotype was counted between two and nine times. J is TRBJ1-6 and V is TRBV12-3 or TRBV12-4; tentative D call: TRBD1 (6 bases). Trimming shortened V by 2 bases and J by 10 bases, and 12 bases separated the two germline ends. The CDR3 totals 14 residues. CDR3 region: CASSLTGRWSPLHF. CDR3 DNA: TGTGCCAGCAGTTTAACAGGGCGTTGGTCACCCCTCCACTTT.

For this clonotype: The conserved phenylalanine or tryptophan normally closing the CDR3 is absent here, so this likely arose from a read error. The chain links TRBV11-1 to TRBJ2-5; D is perhaps TRBD1 (6 bases). This CDR3 comprises 13 residues. CDR1 SGHAT and CDR2 FQDESV come from the germline V gene (reference sequence). The CDR3 loop is CASTRGTGETQYY. The CDR3 DNA follows: TGTGCTAGCACACGGGGAACAGGGGAGACCCAGTACTAC.